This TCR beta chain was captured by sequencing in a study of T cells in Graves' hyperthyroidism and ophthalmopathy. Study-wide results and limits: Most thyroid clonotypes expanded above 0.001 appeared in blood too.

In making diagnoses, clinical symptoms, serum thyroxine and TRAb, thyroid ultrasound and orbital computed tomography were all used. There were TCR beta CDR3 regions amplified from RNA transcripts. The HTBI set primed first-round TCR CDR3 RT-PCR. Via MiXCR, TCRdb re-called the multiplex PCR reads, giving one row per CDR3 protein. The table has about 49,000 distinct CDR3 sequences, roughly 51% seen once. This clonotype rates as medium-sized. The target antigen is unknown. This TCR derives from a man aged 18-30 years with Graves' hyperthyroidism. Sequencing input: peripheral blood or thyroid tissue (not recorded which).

The CDR3, as DNA: TGTGCCAGCAGTGAATACGAGTCCCGCTATGGCTACACCTTC. It specifies CASSEYESRYGYTF. This sequence joins TRBV25-1 and TRBJ1-2; D gene uncertain. The CDR3 has 14 amino acids. Germline V gene lookup returns CDR1 MGHDK and CDR2 SYGVNS. Trimming left V 0 bases short and J 4 bases short, with 9 bases between.